This T cell receptor (beta chain) was sequenced for a study of blood T cells in healthy people across ages. Points from the study as a whole: As naive T cell percentage varied, TCR beta diversity correlated strongly with it. Expanded clonotype shifts may have been confounded, as the donors had an unknown CMV status.

J gave up 5 bases and V 0 bases, and 8 bases lay outside the gene matches. Germline assignment: CDR1 SGHRS and CDR2 YFSETQ. CDR3 length: 16 amino acids. Worth noting for this clonotype: What it binds is not known.

Sample-barcoded 5' priming and a J-beta primer mix drove a second PCR of about 6 to 12 cycles. Template switching added a 12-random-nucleotide identifier to every cDNA molecule. TCRdb redid the calling of the 5' RACE reads with MiXCR, one entry per CDR3 protein. The sample yields roughly 800,000 distinct CDR3 sequences, 55% to 75% seen once. The chain uses TRBV5-1 and TRBJ2-7; 10 bases are a match to TRBD1. The sample taken for sequencing was blood. The sequence was obtained from a man under 40 in good health. CDR3 residues: CASSLGRDRGYNEQYF. CDR3 in DNA: TGCGCCAGCAGCTTGGGTCGGGACAGGGGCTACAACGAGCAGTACTTC.